This T cell receptor (beta chain) originates from a study of T cell responses to AZD1222 COVID-19 vaccine. Study results and limitations: Only a handful of people who got AZD1222 tested seropositive at baseline.

On this clone: What it binds is unknown.

Doses given second, at about 4 or about 12 weeks, were pooled. Sequencing was performed with immunoSEQ multiplex PCR; in TCRdb, only in-frame clones are kept and a portion is missing. The data show fewer than 100,000 clones, less than 85% seen once. Sample: peripheral blood, taken 28 days after the second AZD1222 dose. This sequence originates from an adult who received the AZD1222 COVID-19 vaccine.

In DNA, the CDR3 is TGTGCCACCAGTGATTTTCGGGACAGGGGGATGTTCTTC. Encoded protein: CATSDFRDRGMFF. This chain connects TRBV24-1 to TRBJ2-1; 11 bases agree with TRBD1. Germline V gives CDR1 KGHDR, CDR2 SFDVKD. Trimming cost V 1 base and J 15 bases; bases outside gene matches: 4. This CDR3 contains 13 residues.